This T cell receptor beta chain was found in a study of blood T cell repertoires in COVID-19. Study background: Italy, Spain and the United States were the sources of the convalescent and acute COVID-19 samples.

Ages ranged from about 18 to 100 years, with residence in about two dozen US areas. Assignments of participants to cohorts depended upon their own reported clinical history. Per the original data handling: Quantification of nucleated cells was approximated via reference gene primer amplification. Assay: immunoSEQ multiplex PCR; the TCRdb copy retains only in-frame clones and omits some. Clonal size and the V and J genes are those of that table, whereas D and trimming came from the DNA. The table lists some 380,000 clones, around 90% of them singletons. Notes on this clone: Other DNA variants within this sample encode the same CDR3.

Germline V gene sequence: CDR1 LNHDA, CDR2 SQIVND (reference sequence). After removal of 4 bases from V and 0 bases from J, the junction contained 2 bases not matched to a gene. The CDR3 sequence is 14 residues long. What was sequenced was PBMCs or T cells enriched from blood (not recorded which). The chain employs TRBV19 and TRBJ1-1, with 7 bases that match TRBD1. The clonotype was recovered from a woman between 35 and 50 years old with acute COVID-19. The CDR3 coding sequence is TGTGCCAGTAGTACCGGGACAGTGAACACTGAAGCTTTCTTT. The encoded protein is CASSTGTVNTEAFF.